These 12 T cell receptor beta chains were sequenced from one sample in a study of shared clonotypes between healthy human individuals. The naive CD8 population came from CD45RO-negative cells selected for CCR7, without terminally differentiated effector memory CD45RA+ cells. The assay was immunoSEQ multiplex PCR, and TCRdb's table has in-frame clones only and misses some. The table has about 580,000 clones, roughly 98% seen once. The sequenced sample was naive CD8+ T cells sorted from blood. Source of these receptors: a man aged 25 to 40 in good health.

This clone was found once. This chain joins TRBV15 and TRBJ2-1; 7 bases match TRBD2. J was trimmed by 4 bases and V by 0 bases; bases with no gene match: 3. The germline V gene has CDR1 LNHNV and CDR2 YYDKDF (reference sequence). There are 15 residues in the CDR3. CDR3 amino acids: CATSRDGEGYNEQFF. The CDR3 nucleotides read TGTGCCACCAGCAGAGATGGGGAGGGTTACAATGAGCAGTTCTTC.

This chain connects TRBV5-8 to TRBJ2-5; no clear D. Germline V gene lookup returns CDR1 SGHTS and CDR2 YDEGEE. Between the trimmed V and J ends, which lost 4 bases and 0 bases, there was a span of 13 bases. The CDR3 spans 15 residues. Written as DNA, the CDR3 is TGTGCCAGCAGCCCAGTTTTTGTCCACCAAGAGACCCAGTACTTC. Its translation: CASSPVFVHQETQYF.

The V gene is TRBV7-9, the J gene TRBJ2-1, with 12 bases aligning to TRBD2. V gave up 6 bases and J gave up 9 bases; unmatched junction bases: 9. The germline V gene has CDR1 SEHNR and CDR2 FQNEAQ (reference sequence). This CDR3 is built from 15 residues. This CDR3 reads CASRQGLAGSGEQFF. CDR3 nucleotides: TGTGCCAGCAGACAAGGACTAGCGGGATCCGGTGAGCAGTTCTTC.

V is TRBV6-5 and J is TRBJ2-3; D call uncertain. Germline CDR1 MNHEY, CDR2 SVGAGI. CDR3 size: 15 residues. The germline V and J ends were trimmed by 6 bases and 4 bases, with 17 bases remaining between them. The CDR3 region is CASSHAVPGSDTQYF. CDR3 in DNA: TGTGCCAGCAGCCACGCCGTTCCCGGATCAGATACGCAGTATTTT.

This clone was observed once. The chain employs TRBV6-6 and TRBJ2-3; D is perhaps TRBD1 (5 bases). Trimming removed 6 bases from V and 4 bases from J, with 8 bases in between. The CDR3 consists of 12 residues. Germline CDR1 MNHNY, CDR2 SVGAGI (reference sequence). In DNA form, the CDR3 reads TGTGCCAGCAGCCTAGGGGCAGATACGCAGTATTTT. Its protein is CASSLGADTQYF.

The genes are TRBV7-9 and TRBJ2-1, with D possibly being TRBD1 or TRBD2 (5 bases each). Trimming cost V 1 base and J 6 bases, with 13 bases left between them. Germline V gene lookup returns CDR1 SEHNR and CDR2 FQNEAQ (reference sequence). CDR3 length equals 15 residues. The CDR3 loop reads CASSLGQGRFNEQFF. The CDR3 DNA reads as TGTGCCAGCAGCTTAGGCCAGGGACGATTCAATGAGCAGTTCTTC.

This sequence joins TRBV7-9 and TRBJ2-7, with 8 bases aligning to TRBD2. CDR3 size: 14 residues. The germline V gene has CDR1 SEHNR and CDR2 FQNEAQ (reference sequence). The ends lost 5 bases at V and 3 bases at J; junction bases unmatched: 6. The CDR3 sequence: CASSISGAFYEQYF. CDR3 nucleotides: TGTGCCAGCAGCATTAGCGGGGCCTTCTACGAGCAGTACTTC.

This rearrangement joins TRBV7-9 to TRBJ2-7; D is possibly TRBD1 or TRBD2 (5 bases each). Trimming removed 6 bases at V and 3 bases at J, with 15 bases between. CDR3 length: 14 amino acids. Germline V gene data show CDR1 as SEHNR and CDR2 as FQNEAQ (reference sequence). The CDR3 nucleotides read TGTGCCAGCAGTAGTCCGGGACGGCGCTACGAGCAGTACTTC. Encoded protein: CASSSPGRRYEQYF. Drawing the rest from reference TRBV7-9 and TRBJ2-7, the complete variable domain is DTGVSQNPRHKITKRGQNVTFRCDPISEHNRLYWYRQTLGQGPEFLTYFQNEAQLEKSRLLSDRFSAERPKGSFSTLEIQRTEQGDSAMYLCASSSPGRRYEQYFGPGTRLTVT.

The chain carries TRBV14 and TRBJ1-5; maybe TRBD1 (5 bases). This CDR3 region has 17 residues. Germline loops: CDR1 SGHDN, CDR2 FVKESK. V was shortened by 4 bases and J by 0 bases, with 16 bases between the two germline ends. The DNA for the CDR3 is TGTGCCAGCAGCCCCCCGGACATACTTTATAGCAATCAGCCCCAGCATTTT. It specifies CASSPPDILYSNQPQHF.

This clone is a singleton in its sample. The gene calls are TRBV7-8 and TRBJ1-4; D not certain. Trimming pared 4 bases from V and 8 bases from J, leaving 17 bases between. This CDR3 comprises 15 residues. From germline, CDR1 is SGHVS and CDR2 FQNEAQ. CDR3 bases: TGTGCCAGCAGCTCCGTTTTGGGTGGTGACGAAAAACTGTTTTTT. Amino acids: CASSSVLGGDEKLFF.

This sequence joins TRBV7-9 and TRBJ2-1; TRBD2 matches at 9 bases. Trimming removed 2 bases from V and 1 base from J; junction bases left unmatched: 6. The CDR3 spans 17 residues. Germline V gives CDR1 SEHNR, CDR2 FQNEAQ (reference sequence). The CDR3 is CASSLTVLAGSYNEQFF. For the CDR3, the DNA is TGTGCCAGCAGCTTAACAGTGCTAGCGGGGTCCTACAATGAGCAGTTCTTC. The full variable domain, with the rest looked up from reference TRBV7-9 and TRBJ2-1, is DTGVSQNPRHKITKRGQNVTFRCDPISEHNRLYWYRQTLGQGPEFLTYFQNEAQLEKSRLLSDRFSAERPKGSFSTLEIQRTEQGDSAMYLCASSLTVLAGSYNEQFFGPGTRLTVL.

As DNA, the CDR3 is TGCGCCAGCAGCCAACAGGGGGGTATCACTGAAGCTTTCTTT. It translates to CASSQQGGITEAFF. The chain links TRBV4-1 to TRBJ1-1; TRBD1 matches at 7 bases. The V segment lost 2 bases and the J segment 4 bases; nucleotides outside the gene matches: 4. Germline CDR1 reads MGHRA; CDR2 reads YSYEKL. This CDR3 region has 14 residues.